The rows below give T cell receptor beta chains drawn from one sample of a study. One entry per CDR3 protein results from TCRdb running MiXCR on the 5' RACE reads. The table includes 40,000 to 65,000 distinct CDR3 sequences, around 26% detected once. The sequencing sample was made of tumor-infiltrating naive CD4+ T cells sorted from the breast tumor. Every receptor here comes from a female donor with breast cancer. The CDR3 runs from the conserved cysteine through the conserved F or W.

length | V | CDR3
14 | TRBV7-2 | CASGLSPENTEAFF
13 | TRBV20-1 | CSARDPERDTQYF
15 | TRBV7-9 | CASSLTRRSYNEQFF
15 | TRBV7-8 | CASSFGGIMNTEAFF
15 | TRBV4-2 | CASSLGYSSTDTQYF
14 | TRBV11-3 | CASSSSTSFNEQFF
17 | TRBV7-9 | CASSPYRLAGAAGELFF
14 | TRBV4-1 | CASSQPGSGGTQYF
16 | TRBV11-2 | CASSLQRTTYNSPLHF
11 | TRBV7-9 | CASSFTTEAFF
14 | TRBV12-3/TRBV12-4 | CASSQEQGAYGYTF
14 | TRBV9 | CASSVGPDNYGHTF
15 | TRBV6-2/TRBV6-3 | CASSYSQVPGNTIYF
16 | TRBV2 | CASSAGLPGYNSPLHF
16 | TRBV2 | CASSERLGTGITEAFF
14 | TRBV5-1 | CASSQFPRADIQYF
14 | TRBV7-9 | CASPTGRVGGELFF
13 | TRBV7-9 | CAGVPGGNNEQFF
14 | TRBV5-1 | CASSLQTASYEQYF
15 | TRBV3-1 | CASSQVRASAYEQYF
13 | TRBV20-1 | CSAIGGRETEAFF
11 | TRBV20-1 | CSAQQLHEQYF
22 | TRBV11-2 | CASSLGSKRLTSSGIMYNEQFF
19 | TRBV10-3 | CAIRGGEGTSQRNTGELFF
15 | TRBV9 | CASSPGDYSYNEQFF
17 | TRBV5-1 | CASSLVAQAATNEKLFF
12 | TRBV29-1 | CSVPQIYYGYTF
15 | TRBV7-8 | CASSLRGMNTGELFF
15 | TRBV16 | CASSQSGQGNQPQHF
13 | TRBV6-2/TRBV6-3 | CASSRTDAYGYAF
14 | TRBV4-1 | CASSLRAYNEKLFF
18 | TRBV12-3/TRBV12-4 | CASSLSLAGGPKTGELFF